This T cell receptor beta chain came from a study of CD8+ T cells in alopecia areata. Study-level information: Patients remained on tofacitinib for 6 to 18 months and then went 6 months without it. Regarding the study as a whole: Clonality exceeded that of normal scalp in lesional scalp, most notably in alopecia totalis/universalis.

Both peripheral blood and punch biopsies of lesional scalp skin were obtained from patients who had alopecia areata. Separation by sorting yielded CD4+ and CD8+ T cells from PBMCs. In germline, CDR1 is SEHNR, CDR2 FQNEAQ (reference sequence). Trimming removed 2 bases at V and 9 bases at J, with 8 bases between. CDR3 length equals 12 residues. There are a few counts of this clone. Its antigen is not identified. Once RNA had been extracted, it was reverse transcribed into cDNA to act as the sequencing template. TCRdb's table, derived via immunoSEQ multiplex PCR, lists solely in-frame clones and lacks some. The sample has roughly 150,000 clones, around 55% seen once.

Here the sequenced sample was CD8+ T cells sorted from blood, taken at week 0. V is TRBV7-9 and J is TRBJ2-1; weak D call: TRBD2 (6 bases). The TCR was taken from a human donor with alopecia areata. This CDR3 is CASSLSEGEQFF. In DNA, the CDR3 is TGTGCCAGCAGCTTATCGGAGGGTGAGCAGTTCTTC. Full variable domain (outside the CDR3, taken from reference TRBV7-9 and TRBJ2-1): DTGVSQNPRHKITKRGQNVTFRCDPISEHNRLYWYRQTLGQGPEFLTYFQNEAQLEKSRLLSDRFSAERPKGSFSTLEIQRTEQGDSAMYLCASSLSEGEQFFGPGTRLTVL.